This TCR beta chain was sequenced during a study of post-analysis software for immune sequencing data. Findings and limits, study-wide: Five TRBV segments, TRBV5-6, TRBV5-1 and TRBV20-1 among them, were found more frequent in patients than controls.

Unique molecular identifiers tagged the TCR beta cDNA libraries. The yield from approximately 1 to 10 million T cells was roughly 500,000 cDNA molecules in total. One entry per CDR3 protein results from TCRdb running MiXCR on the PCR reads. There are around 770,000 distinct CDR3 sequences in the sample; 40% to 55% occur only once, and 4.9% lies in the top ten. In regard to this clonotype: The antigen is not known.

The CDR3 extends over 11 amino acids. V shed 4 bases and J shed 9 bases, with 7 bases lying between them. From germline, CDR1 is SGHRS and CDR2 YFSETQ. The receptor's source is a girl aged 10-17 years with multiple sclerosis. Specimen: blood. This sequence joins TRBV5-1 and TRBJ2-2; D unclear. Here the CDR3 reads CASSPSWELFF. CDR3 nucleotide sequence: TGCGCCAGCAGCCCTTCTTGGGAGCTGTTTTTT.